A selection of T cell receptor beta chains follows, all from one sample in a study of blood T cell repertoires in COVID-19. Generated by immunoSEQ multiplex PCR, the TCRdb table keeps only in-frame clones and is missing some. The sample lists 30,000 to 50,000 clones; roughly 85% were seen once. The sample was peripheral blood. Every receptor here comes from a human donor in a cohort sampled during active COVID-19. The CDR3 runs from the conserved cysteine through the conserved F or W.

TRBJ2-2 | TRBV29-1 | CSVAKDGRGTGELFF
TRBJ1-2 | TRBV27 | CASSLISGDGYTF
TRBJ2-3 | TRBV7-2 | CASSPSFRGSDTQYF
TRBJ1-1 | TRBV2 | CASSEAKHRNTEAFF
TRBJ1-3 | TRBV11-3 | CASSLGGQGGAGNTIYF
TRBJ2-5 | TRBV5-5 | CASSLDGTGGRETQYF
TRBJ2-7 | TRBV4-1 | CASSPRLSEEQYF
TRBJ1-1 | TRBV10-3 | CAIKGENTEAFF
TRBJ2-7 | TRBV12-3/TRBV12-4 | CASSSHDRGEQYF
TRBJ1-1 | TRBV5-1 | CASSLRRGGTEAFF
TRBJ1-2 | TRBV25-1 | CASSEFTGMNGYTF
TRBJ2-1 | TRBV14 | CASSRDRIEQFF
TRBJ2-3 | TRBV4-2 | CASSQGVLADTDTQYF
TRBJ2-7 | TRBV7-9 | CASSRDSVYEQYF
TRBJ1-1 | TRBV15 | CATSRQGGDTEAFF
TRBJ2-3 | TRBV3-1/TRBV3-2 | CASSQEGGNTQYF
TRBJ1-4 | TRBV3-1/TRBV3-2 | CASSLGQSNEKLFF
TRBJ2-2 | TRBV7-8 | CASSSVGGSTGELFF
TRBJ2-4 | TRBV7-2 | CASSSGQGVNIQYF
TRBJ1-1 | TRBV18 | CASSPLTGAGEAFF
TRBJ1-2 | TRBV29-1 | CSVEGTGRYGYTF
TRBJ1-5 | TRBV30 | CAWSVKEETPLHF
TRBJ2-5 | TRBV5-4 | CASSLEPSGLQETQYF
TRBJ1-5 | TRBV10-3 | CAISEARQANQPQHF
TRBJ1-3 | TRBV6-5 | CASRPGGQSGNTIYF
TRBJ1-1 | TRBV2 | CASSDRGRVAFF
TRBJ2-1 | TRBV5-1 | CASSPTISSGSYNEQFF
TRBJ2-5 | TRBV15 | CATSRSKDSSAGTQYF
TRBJ2-3 | TRBV5-8 | CASSSTLGSSGFTDTQYF
TRBJ2-3 | TRBV19 | CASGSTGGAGPDTQYF
TRBJ2-7 | TRBV27 | CASSFGQGTEQYF
TRBJ2-1 | TRBV15 | CATSRVGQRVEQFF
TRBJ2-1 | TRBV6-6 | CASSYGQGSYNEQFF
TRBJ1-1 | TRBV5-1 | CASSQVPNTEAFF
TRBJ2-7 | TRBV12-3/TRBV12-4 | CASSFGTGFEQYF
TRBJ2-1 | TRBV5-1 | CASRTSGGSYNEQFF
TRBJ2-4 | TRBV5-1 | CASSRRTGGTIQYF
TRBJ2-2 | TRBV25-1 | CASSGRQGFGGELFF
TRBJ1-2 | TRBV7-9 | CASSFHRDGYTF
TRBJ1-4 | TRBV6-2/TRBV6-3 | CASSLRLFEKLFF
TRBJ2-1 | TRBV7-2 | CASSLVSGGNNEQFF
TRBJ2-1 | TRBV7-8 | CASSRSGGESNEQFF
TRBJ2-7 | TRBV6-5 | CASSSLAGPSYEQYF
TRBJ1-1 | TRBV18 | CASSPFLVTAGGEAFF
TRBJ2-1 | TRBV3-1/TRBV3-2 | CASSQDSSSSYNEQFF
TRBJ2-5 | TRBV5-4 | CASSLGLAAQETQYF
TRBJ2-2 | TRBV5-1 | CASSFTGVTGELFF
TRBJ2-1 | TRBV6-2/TRBV6-3 | CASSYPANRVASSYNEQFF
TRBJ1-5 | TRBV12-3/TRBV12-4 | CASQTVSNQPQHF
TRBJ2-1 | TRBV11-2 | CASSPLRTSGGSYNEQFF
TRBJ1-3 | TRBV2 | CASSDLRSGNTIYF
TRBJ1-1 | TRBV9 | CASSVDGQGLNTEAFF
TRBJ1-6 | TRBV30 | CAWTQGGSPLHF
TRBJ2-5 | TRBV3-1/TRBV3-2 | CASSHQLETQYF
TRBJ2-1 | TRBV6-5 | CASSYPGTGNEQFF
TRBJ2-5 | TRBV6-5 | CASNSPGAGETQYF
TRBJ1-5 | TRBV7-8 | CASSLAGPGSNQPQHF
TRBJ2-1 | TRBV19 | CATGQGAANEQFF